This T cell receptor (beta chain) was sequenced for a study of blood T cell repertoires in COVID-19. About the study: COVID-19 samples collected from the United States, Italy and Spain covered acute and convalescent phases. T cells, B-cell-depleted T cells, or PBMCs supplied cDNA or gDNA.

In Seattle, patients joined the study during active infection and were tracked longitudinally. CDR1 and CDR2 from the germline V gene are SGHNT and YYREEE (reference sequence). The CDR3 runs 17 residues. V was trimmed by 4 bases and J by 4 bases, leaving 23 bases between them. Per the original data handling: Nucleated cell counts were estimated from reference gene primer amplification. TCRdb's copy holds only in-frame clones and misses some; the assay was immunoSEQ multiplex PCR. From that table come the V and J calls and clone size; the DNA was used to work out D and trimming. The sample contains roughly 250,000 clones, about 90% of which appear only once.

J is TRBJ1-1 and V is TRBV5-4; perhaps TRBD1 as D (5 bases). The sequencing input was peripheral blood. This receptor was obtained from a young adult with COVID-19, enrolled during active disease. The CDR3 DNA reads TGTGCCAGCAGCGGGGGGGGGAAGGCAACGCAGGCCACTGAAGCTTTCTTT. Amino acids: CASSGGGKATQATEAFF.